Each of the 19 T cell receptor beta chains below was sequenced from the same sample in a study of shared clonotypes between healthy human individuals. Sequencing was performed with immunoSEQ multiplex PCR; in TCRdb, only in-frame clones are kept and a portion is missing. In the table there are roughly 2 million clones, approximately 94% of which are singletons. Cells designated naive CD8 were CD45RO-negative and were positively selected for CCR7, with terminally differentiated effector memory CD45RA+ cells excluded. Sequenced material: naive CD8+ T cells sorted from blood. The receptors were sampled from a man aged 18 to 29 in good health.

In DNA, the CDR3 is TGTGCCAGCAGCCAGGATCTATCGGGAGGTTGGGGGAATGAGCAGTTCTTC. Translation gives CASSQDLSGGWGNEQFF. This rearrangement joins TRBV5-4 to TRBJ2-1; the match to TRBD2 covers 7 bases. The trim removed 4 bases at V and 7 bases at J, leaving 17 bases unmatched. This CDR3 comprises 17 residues. CDR1 SGHNT and CDR2 YYREEE come from the germline V gene (reference sequence).

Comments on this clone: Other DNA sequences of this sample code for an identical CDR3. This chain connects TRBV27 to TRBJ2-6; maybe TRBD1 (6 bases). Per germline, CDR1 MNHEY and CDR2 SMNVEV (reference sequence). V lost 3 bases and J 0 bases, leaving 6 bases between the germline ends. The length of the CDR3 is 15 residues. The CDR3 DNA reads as TGTGCCAGCAGTTTGACAGGCTCTGGGGCCAACGTCCTGACTTTC. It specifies CASSLTGSGANVLTF.

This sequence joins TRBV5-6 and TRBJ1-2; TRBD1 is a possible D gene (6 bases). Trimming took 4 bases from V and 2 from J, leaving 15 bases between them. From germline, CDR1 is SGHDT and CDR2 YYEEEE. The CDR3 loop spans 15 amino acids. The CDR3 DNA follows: TGTGCCAGCAGCCAGAGACAGGACTACAACTATGGCTACACCTTC. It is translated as CASSQRQDYNYGYTF.

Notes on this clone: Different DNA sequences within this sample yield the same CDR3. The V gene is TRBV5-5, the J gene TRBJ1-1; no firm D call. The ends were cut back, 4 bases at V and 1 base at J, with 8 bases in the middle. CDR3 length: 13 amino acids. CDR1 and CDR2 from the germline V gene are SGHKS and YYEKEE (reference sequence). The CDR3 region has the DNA TGTGCCAGCAGCCTAGGACGGAACACTGAAGCTTTCTTT. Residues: CASSLGRNTEAFF.

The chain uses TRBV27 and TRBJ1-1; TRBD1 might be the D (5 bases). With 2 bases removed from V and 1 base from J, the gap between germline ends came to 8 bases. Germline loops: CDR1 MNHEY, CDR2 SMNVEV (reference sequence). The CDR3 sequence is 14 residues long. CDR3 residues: CASSLIGTNTEAFF. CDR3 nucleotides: TGTGCCAGCAGTTTAATAGGGACGAACACTGAAGCTTTCTTT.

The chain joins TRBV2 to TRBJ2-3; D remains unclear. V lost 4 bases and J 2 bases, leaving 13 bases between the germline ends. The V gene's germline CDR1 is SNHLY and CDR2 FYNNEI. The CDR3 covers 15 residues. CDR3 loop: CASSVITADTDTQYF. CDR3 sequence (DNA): TGTGCCAGCAGTGTTATAACGGCGGACACAGATACGCAGTATTTT. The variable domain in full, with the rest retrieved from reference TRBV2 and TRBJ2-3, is EPEVTQTPSHQVTQMGQEVILRCVPISNHLYFYWYRQILGQKVEFLVSFYNNEISEKSEIFDDQFSVERPDGSNFTLKIRSTKLEDSAMYFCASSVITADTDTQYFGPGTRLTVL.

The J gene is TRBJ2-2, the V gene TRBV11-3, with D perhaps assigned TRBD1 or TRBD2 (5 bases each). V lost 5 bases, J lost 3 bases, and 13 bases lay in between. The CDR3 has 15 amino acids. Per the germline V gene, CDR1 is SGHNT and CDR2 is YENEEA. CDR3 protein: CASSERDGDTGELFF. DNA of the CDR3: TGTGCCAGCAGCGAGAGGGACGGTGACACCGGGGAGCTGTTTTTT.

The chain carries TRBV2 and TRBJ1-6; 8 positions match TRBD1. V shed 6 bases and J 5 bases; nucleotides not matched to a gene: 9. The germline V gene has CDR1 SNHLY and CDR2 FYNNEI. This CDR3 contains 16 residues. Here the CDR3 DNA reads TGTGCCAGCAGAGCGACAGGGGCCTTTAATAATTCACCCCTCCACTTT. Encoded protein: CASRATGAFNNSPLHF.

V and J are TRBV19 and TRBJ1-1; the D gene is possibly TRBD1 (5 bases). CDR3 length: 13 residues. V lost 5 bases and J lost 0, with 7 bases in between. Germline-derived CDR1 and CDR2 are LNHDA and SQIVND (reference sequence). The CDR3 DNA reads TGTGCCAGTAGTGACAGAATGAACACTGAAGCTTTCTTT. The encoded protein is CASSDRMNTEAFF.

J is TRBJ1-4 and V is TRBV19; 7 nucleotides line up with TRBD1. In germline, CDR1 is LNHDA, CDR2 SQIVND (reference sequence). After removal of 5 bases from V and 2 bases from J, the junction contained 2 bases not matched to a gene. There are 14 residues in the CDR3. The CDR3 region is CASSEGATNEKLFF. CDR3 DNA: TGTGCCAGTAGTGAGGGGGCGACTAATGAAAAACTGTTTTTT. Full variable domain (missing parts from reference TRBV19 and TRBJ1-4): DGGITQSPKYLFRKEGQNVTLSCEQNLNHDAMYWYRQDPGQGLRLIYYSQIVNDFQKGDIAEGYSVSREKKESFPLTVTSAQKNPTAFYLCASSEGATNEKLFFGSGTQLSVL.

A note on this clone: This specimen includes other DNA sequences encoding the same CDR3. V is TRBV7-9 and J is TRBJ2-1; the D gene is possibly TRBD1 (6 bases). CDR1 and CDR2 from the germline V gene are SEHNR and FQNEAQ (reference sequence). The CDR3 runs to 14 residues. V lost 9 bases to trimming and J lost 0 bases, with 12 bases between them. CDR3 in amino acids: CASSQGGSYNEQFF. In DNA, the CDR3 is TGTGCCAGTTCACAAGGGGGCTCCTACAATGAGCAGTTCTTC. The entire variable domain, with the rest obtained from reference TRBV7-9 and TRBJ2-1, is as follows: DTGVSQNPRHKITKRGQNVTFRCDPISEHNRLYWYRQTLGQGPEFLTYFQNEAQLEKSRLLSDRFSAERPKGSFSTLEIQRTEQGDSAMYLCASSQGGSYNEQFFGPGTRLTVL.

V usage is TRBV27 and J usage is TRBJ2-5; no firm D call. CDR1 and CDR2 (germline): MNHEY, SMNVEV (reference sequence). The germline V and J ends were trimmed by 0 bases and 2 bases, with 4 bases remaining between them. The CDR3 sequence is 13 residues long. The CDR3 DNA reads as TGTGCCAGCAGTTTATCGACTCAAGAGACCCAGTACTTC. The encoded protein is CASSLSTQETQYF.

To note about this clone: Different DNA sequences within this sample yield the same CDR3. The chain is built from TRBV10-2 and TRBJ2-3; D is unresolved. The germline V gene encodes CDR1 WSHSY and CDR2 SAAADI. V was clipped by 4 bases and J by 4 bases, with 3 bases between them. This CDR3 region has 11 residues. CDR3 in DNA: TGCGCCAGCAGTGTTCCAGATACGCAGTATTTT. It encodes CASSVPDTQYF.

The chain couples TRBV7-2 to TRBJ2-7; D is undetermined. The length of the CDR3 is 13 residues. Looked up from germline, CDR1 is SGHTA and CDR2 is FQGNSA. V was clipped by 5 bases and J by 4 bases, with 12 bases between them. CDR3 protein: CASSPQEDYEQYF. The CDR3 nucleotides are TGTGCCAGCAGCCCCCAAGAAGATTACGAGCAGTACTTC. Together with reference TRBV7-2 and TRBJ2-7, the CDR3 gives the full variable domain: GAGVSQSPSNKVTEKGKDVELRCDPISGHTALYWYRQSLGQGLEFLIYFQGNSAPDKSGLPSDRFSAERTGGSVSTLTIQRTQQEDSAVYLCASSPQEDYEQYFGPGTRLTVT.

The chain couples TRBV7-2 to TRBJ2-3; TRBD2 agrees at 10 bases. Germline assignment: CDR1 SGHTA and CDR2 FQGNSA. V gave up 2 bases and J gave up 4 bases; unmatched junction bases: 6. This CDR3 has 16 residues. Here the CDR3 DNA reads TGTGCCAGCAGCTTAAGGAGCGGGAGGGTCTCAGATACGCAGTATTTT. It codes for CASSLRSGRVSDTQYF.

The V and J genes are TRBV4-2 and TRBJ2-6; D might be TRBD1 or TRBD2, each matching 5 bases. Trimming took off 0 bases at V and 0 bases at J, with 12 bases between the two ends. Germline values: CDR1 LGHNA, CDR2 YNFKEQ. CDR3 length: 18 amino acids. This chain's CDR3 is CASSQDLAGSSGANVLTF. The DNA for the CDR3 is TGTGCCAGCAGCCAAGATCTGGCAGGGAGCTCTGGGGCCAACGTCCTGACTTTC.

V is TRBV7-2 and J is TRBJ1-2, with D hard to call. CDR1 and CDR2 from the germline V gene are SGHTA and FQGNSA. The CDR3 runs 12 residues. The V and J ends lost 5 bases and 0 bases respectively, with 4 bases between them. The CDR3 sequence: CASSTANYGYTF. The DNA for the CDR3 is TGTGCCAGCAGCACAGCTAACTATGGCTACACCTTC.

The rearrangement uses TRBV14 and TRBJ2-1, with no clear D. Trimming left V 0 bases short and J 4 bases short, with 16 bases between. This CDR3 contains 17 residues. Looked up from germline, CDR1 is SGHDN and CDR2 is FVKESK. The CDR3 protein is CASSQEPSLEFYNEQFF. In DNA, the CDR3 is TGTGCCAGCAGCCAAGAGCCTAGTTTGGAATTTTACAATGAGCAGTTCTTC.

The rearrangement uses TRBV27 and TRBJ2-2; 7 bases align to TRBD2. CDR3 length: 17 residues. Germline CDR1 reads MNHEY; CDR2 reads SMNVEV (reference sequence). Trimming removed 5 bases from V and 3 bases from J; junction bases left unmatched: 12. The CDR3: CASSIIGLAVDTGELFF. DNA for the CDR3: TGTGCCAGCAGTATTATTGGGCTAGCGGTCGACACCGGGGAGCTGTTTTTT.